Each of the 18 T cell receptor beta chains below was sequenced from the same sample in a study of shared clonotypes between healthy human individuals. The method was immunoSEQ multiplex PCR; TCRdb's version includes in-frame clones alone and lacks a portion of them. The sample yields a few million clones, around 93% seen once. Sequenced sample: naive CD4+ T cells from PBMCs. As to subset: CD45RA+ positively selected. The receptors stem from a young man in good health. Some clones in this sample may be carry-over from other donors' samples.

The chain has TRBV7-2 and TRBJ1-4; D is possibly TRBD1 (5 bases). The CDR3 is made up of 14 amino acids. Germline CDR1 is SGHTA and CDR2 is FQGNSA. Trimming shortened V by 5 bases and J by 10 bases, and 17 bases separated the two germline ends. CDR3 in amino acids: CASSRSGTEPKLFF. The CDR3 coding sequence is TGTGCCAGCAGCCGCTCCGGGACCGAGCCAAAACTGTTTTTT.

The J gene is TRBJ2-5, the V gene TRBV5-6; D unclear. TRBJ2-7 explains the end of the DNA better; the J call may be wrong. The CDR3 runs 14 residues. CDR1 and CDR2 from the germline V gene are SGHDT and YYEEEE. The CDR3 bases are TGTGCCAGCAGCTTCTTCCGCGGCTCCTACGAGCAGTACTTC. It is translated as CASSFFRGSYEQYF.

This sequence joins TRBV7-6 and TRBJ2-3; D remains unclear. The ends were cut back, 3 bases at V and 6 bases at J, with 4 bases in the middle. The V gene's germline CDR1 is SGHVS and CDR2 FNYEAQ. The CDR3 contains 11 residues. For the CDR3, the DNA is TGTGCCAGCAGCTTTTTTGATACGCAGTATTTT. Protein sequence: CASSFFDTQYF. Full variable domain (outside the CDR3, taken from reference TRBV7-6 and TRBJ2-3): GAGVSQSPRYKVTKRGQDVALRCDPISGHVSLYWYRQALGQGPEFLTYFNYEAQQDKSGLPNDRFSAERPEGSISTLTIQRTEQRDSAMYRCASSFFDTQYFGPGTRLTVL.

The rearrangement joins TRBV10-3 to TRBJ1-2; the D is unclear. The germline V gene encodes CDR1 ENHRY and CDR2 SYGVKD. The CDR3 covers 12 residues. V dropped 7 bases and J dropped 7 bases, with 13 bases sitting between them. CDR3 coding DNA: TGTGCCATCAAATCCAGTTTAGGTGGCTACACCTTC. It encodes CAIKSSLGGYTF.

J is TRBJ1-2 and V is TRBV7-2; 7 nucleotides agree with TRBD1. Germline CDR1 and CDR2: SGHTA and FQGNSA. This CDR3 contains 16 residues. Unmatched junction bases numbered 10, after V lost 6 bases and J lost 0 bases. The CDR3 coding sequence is TGTGCCAGCAGACAACAGGAGGGGGCGGCTAACTATGGCTACACCTTC. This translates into CASRQQEGAANYGYTF.

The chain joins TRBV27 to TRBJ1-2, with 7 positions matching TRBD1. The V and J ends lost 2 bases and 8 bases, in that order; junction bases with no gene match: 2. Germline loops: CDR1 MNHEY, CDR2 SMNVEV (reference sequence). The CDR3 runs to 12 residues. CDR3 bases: TGTGCCAGCAGTTTAGAGGGACAGGGCTACACCTTC. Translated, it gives CASSLEGQGYTF.

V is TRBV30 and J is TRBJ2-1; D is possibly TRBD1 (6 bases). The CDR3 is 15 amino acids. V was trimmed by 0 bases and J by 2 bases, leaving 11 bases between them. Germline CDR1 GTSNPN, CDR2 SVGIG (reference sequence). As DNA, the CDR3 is TGTGCCTGGAGTGTAAACAGGGTGACCTACAATGAGCAGTTCTTC. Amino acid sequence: CAWSVNRVTYNEQFF. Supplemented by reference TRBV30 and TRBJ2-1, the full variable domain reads SQTIHQWPATLVQPVGSPLSLECTVEGTSNPNLYWYRQAAGRGLQLLFYSVGIGQISSEVPQNLSASRPQDRQFILSSKKLLLSDSGFYLCAWSVNRVTYNEQFFGPGTRLTVL.

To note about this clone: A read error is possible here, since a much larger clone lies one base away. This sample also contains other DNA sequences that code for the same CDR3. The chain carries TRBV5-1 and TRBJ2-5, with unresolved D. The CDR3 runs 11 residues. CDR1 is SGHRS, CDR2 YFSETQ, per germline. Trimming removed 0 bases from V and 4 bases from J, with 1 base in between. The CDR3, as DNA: TGCGCCAGCAGCTTGGCAGAGACCCAGTACTTC. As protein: CASSLAETQYF.

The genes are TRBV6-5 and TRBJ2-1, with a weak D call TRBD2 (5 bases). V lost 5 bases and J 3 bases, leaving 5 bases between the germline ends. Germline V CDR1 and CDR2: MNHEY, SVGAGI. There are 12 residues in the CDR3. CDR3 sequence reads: CASSDYYNEQFF. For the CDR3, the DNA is TGTGCCAGCAGTGACTACTACAATGAGCAGTTCTTC.

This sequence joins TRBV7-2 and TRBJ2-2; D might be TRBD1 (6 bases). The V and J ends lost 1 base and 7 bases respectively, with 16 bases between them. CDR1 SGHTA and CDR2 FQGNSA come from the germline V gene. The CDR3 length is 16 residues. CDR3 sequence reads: CASSLGGTTGNGELFF. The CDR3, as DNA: TGTGCCAGCAGCTTAGGGGGAACCACAGGGAACGGGGAGCTGTTTTTT.

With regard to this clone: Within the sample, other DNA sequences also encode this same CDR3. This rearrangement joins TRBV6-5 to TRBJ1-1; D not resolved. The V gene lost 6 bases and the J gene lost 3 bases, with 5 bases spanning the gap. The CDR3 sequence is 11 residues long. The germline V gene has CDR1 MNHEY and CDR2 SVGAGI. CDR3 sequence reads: CASSRDTEAFF. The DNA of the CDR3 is TGTGCCAGCAGCCGGGACACTGAAGCTTTCTTT.

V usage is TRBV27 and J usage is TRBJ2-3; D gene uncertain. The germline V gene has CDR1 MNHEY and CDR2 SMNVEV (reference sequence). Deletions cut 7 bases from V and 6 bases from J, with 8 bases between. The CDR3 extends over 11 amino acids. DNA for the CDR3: TGTGCCAGCACACTCGGGGATACGCAGTATTTT. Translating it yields CASTLGDTQYF.

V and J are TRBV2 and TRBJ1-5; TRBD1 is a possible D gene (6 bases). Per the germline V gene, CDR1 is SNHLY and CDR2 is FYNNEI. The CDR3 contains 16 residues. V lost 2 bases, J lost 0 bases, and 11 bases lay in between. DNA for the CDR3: TGTGCCAGCAGTGAATCCCCGGGACATAGCAATCAGCCCCAGCATTTT. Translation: CASSESPGHSNQPQHF.

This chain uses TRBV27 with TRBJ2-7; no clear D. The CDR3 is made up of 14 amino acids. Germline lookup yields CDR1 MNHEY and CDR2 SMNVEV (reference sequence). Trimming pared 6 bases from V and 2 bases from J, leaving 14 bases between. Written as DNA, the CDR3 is TGTGCCAGCAGGCCGATGGGCTTTACCTACGAGCAGTACTTC. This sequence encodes CASRPMGFTYEQYF.

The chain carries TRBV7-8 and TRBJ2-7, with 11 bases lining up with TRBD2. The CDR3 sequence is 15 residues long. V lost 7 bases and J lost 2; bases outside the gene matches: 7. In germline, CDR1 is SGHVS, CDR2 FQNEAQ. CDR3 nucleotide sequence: TGTGCCAGCACGAACCTAGCGGGAGGACCCTACGAGCAGTACTTC. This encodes CASTNLAGGPYEQYF.

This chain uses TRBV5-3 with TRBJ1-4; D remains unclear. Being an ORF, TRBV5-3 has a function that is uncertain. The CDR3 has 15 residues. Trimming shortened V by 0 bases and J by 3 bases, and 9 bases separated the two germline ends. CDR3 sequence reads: CARSLGKEANEKLFF. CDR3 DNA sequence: TGTGCCAGAAGCTTGGGAAAGGAAGCTAATGAAAAACTGTTTTTT.

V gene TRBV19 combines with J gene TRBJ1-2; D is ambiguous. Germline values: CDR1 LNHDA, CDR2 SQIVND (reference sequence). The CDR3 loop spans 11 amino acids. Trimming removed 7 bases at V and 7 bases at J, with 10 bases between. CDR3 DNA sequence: TGTGCCAGTACCGGGAACGTTGGCTACACCTTC. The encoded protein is CASTGNVGYTF. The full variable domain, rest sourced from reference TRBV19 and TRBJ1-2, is DGGITQSPKYLFRKEGQNVTLSCEQNLNHDAMYWYRQDPGQGLRLIYYSQIVNDFQKGDIAEGYSVSREKKESFPLTVTSAQKNPTAFYLCASTGNVGYTFGSGTRLTVV.

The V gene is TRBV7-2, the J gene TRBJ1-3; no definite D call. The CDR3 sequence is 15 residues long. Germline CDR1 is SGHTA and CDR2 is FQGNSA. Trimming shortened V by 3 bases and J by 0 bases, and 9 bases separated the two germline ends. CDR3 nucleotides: TGTGCCAGCAGCTTCACGGAGCTCTCTGGAAACACCATATATTTT. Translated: CASSFTELSGNTIYF.